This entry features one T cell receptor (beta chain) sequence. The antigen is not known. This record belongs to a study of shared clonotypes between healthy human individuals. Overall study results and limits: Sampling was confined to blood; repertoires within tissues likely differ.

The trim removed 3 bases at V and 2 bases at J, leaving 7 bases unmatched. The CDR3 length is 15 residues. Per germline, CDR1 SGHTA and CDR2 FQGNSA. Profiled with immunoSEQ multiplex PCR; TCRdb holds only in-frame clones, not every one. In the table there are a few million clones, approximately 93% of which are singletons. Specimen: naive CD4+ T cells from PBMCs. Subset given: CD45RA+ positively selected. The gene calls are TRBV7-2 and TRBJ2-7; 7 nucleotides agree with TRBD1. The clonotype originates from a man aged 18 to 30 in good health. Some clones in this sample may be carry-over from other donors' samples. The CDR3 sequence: CASSLLSGQPYEQYF. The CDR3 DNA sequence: TGTGCCAGCAGCTTGTTATCGGGACAGCCCTACGAGCAGTACTTC. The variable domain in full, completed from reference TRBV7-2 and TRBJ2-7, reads GAGVSQSPSNKVTEKGKDVELRCDPISGHTALYWYRQSLGQGLEFLIYFQGNSAPDKSGLPSDRFSAERTGGSVSTLTIQRTQQEDSAVYLCASSLLSGQPYEQYFGPGTRLTVT.